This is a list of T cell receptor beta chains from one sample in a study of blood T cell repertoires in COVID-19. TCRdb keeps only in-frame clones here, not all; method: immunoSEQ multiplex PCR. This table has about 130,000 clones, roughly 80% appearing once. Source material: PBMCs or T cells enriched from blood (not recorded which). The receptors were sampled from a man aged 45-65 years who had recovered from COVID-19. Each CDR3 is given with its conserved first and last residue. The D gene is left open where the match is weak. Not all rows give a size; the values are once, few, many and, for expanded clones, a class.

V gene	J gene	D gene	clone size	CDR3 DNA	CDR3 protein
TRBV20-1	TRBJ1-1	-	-	TGCAGTGCTCCCGCGGTTACTGAAGCTTTCTTT	CSAPAVTEAFF
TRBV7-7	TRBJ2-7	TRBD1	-	TGTGCTAGCAGCTTAGGGACAGGTACCGACTCCTACGAGCAGTACTTC	CASSLGTGTDSYEQYF
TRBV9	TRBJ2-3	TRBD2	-	TGTGCCAGCAGCCGCACTTTGCGGACTAGCGGGGGGGTCAGCACAGATACGCAGTATTTT	CASSRTLRTSGGVSTDTQYF
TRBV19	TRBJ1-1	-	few	TGTGCCAGTGGAAGGACAGCGGTGGCCATGAACACTGAAGCTTTCTTT	CASGRTAVAMNTEAFF
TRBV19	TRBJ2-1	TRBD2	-	TGTGGGGAGGTGCCTAGCGGGGAAGAGAGCTCCTACAATGAGCAGTTCTTC	CGEVPSGEESSYNEQFF
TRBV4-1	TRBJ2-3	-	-	TGCGCCAGCAGCAAGGCGAGGAACACAGATACGCAGTATTTT	CASSKARNTDTQYF
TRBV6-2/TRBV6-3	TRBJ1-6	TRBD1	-	TGTGCCAGCAGTTACACTGGGACAGCCAATAATTCACCCCTCCACTTT	CASSYTGTANNSPLHF
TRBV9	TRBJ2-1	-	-	TGTGCCAGCAGCGTAGGCCAGGGGTCCTACAATGAGCAGTTCTTC	CASSVGQGSYNEQFF
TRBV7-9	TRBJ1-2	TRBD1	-	TGTGCCAGCAGCCAGGGACAGCGGATTAACTATGGCTACACCTTC	CASSQGQRINYGYTF
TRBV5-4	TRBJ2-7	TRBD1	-	TGTGCCAGCAGCTTTTATAGGACAGGGGAAGCCTACGAGCAGTACTTC	CASSFYRTGEAYEQYF
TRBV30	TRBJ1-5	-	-	TGTGCCTGGAGTGTAGGCCAGGGAGGCCAGCCCCAGCATTTT	CAWSVGQGGQPQHF
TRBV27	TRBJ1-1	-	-	TGTGCCAGCAAGCGGAGGCGGGGAGCGGTGGGTACTGAAGCTTTCTTT	CASKRRRGAVGTEAFF
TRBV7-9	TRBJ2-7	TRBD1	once	TGTGCCTTCGGGGACAGGGCCTACGAGCAGTACTTC	CAFGDRAYEQYF
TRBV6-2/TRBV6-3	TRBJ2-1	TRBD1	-	TGTGCCAGCAGTTCCGCCGGGACAGGGGTCAATGAGCAGTTCTTC	CASSSAGTGVNEQFF
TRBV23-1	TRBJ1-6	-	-	TGCGCCAGCAGTCAGTGTTCCGACAGCCACTATAATTCACCCCTCCACTTT	CASSQCSDSHYNSPLHF
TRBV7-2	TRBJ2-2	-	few	TGTGCCAGCAGCTTATACTGGACTGTGAACACCGGGGAGCTGTTTTTT	CASSLYWTVNTGELFF
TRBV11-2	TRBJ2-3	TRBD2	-	TGTGCCAGCAGCTTTGGTAGAGGCGCGGGGGTATCCACAGATACGCAGTATTTT	CASSFGRGAGVSTDTQYF
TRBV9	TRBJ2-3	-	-	TGTGCCAGCAGTAACAGACCTCGCACAGATACGCAGTATTTT	CASSNRPRTDTQYF
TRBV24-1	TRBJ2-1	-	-	TGTGCCACCAGAGGAGGTGGAGGAAGGGCTGGCCCAATAAATGAGCAGTTCTTC	CATRGGGGRAGPINEQFF
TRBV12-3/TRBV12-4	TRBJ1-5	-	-	TGTGCCAGCAGTTCGGCAGGGCATCAGCCCCAGCATTTT	CASSSAGHQPQHF
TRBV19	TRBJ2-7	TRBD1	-	TGTGCCAGTAGTATCGGGACAGGGGACTACGAGCAGTACTTC	CASSIGTGDYEQYF
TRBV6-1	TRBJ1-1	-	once	TGTGCCAGCAGTGAAGCCAGGGGCCTCACTGAAGCTTTCTTT	CASSEARGLTEAFF
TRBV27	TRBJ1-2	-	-	TGTGCCAGCAGACTCTCGACGGAGTATGGCTACACCTTC	CASRLSTEYGYTF
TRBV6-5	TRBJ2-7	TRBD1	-	TGTGCCAGCAGGTACCCGGGACAGGGAGGCTACGAGCAGTACTTC	CASRYPGQGGYEQYF
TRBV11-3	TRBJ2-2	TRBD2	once	TGTGCCAGCAGCGGTAGCGGGGGGACGAACACCGGGGAGCTGTTTTTT	CASSGSGGTNTGELFF
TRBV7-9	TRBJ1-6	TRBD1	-	TGTGCCAGCAGACCACAGGGGGTTGGGAATTCACCCCTCCACTTT	CASRPQGVGNSPLHF
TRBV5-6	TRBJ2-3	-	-	TGTGCCAGCAGCCCGCAGGCAGGGTCCACAGATACGCAGTATTTT	CASSPQAGSTDTQYF
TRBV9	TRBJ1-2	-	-	TGTGCCAGCAGCGTAGAGTCAGGGTCCGGCTACACCTTC	CASSVESGSGYTF
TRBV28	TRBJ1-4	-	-	TGTGCCAGCAGTTTACCAGGGACCGGGGGTGAAAAACTGTTTTTT	CASSLPGTGGEKLFF
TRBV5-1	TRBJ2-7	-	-	TGCGCCAGCAGCTTGGTGGGGGCTAGGGAGCAGTACTTC	CASSLVGAREQYF
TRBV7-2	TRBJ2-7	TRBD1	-	TGTGCCAGCAGCTCGTACGGGACAGCCTACGAGCAGTACTTC	CASSSYGTAYEQYF
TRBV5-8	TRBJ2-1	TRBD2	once	TGTGCCAGCAGCTTGTTGGGACTAGCGGGGGGGACTTACAATGAGCAGTTCTTC	CASSLLGLAGGTYNEQFF
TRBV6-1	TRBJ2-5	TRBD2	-	TGTGCCAGCAGTGCCCGACTAGCGGGGGGGACTCCCCAAGAGACCCAGTACTTC	CASSARLAGGTPQETQYF
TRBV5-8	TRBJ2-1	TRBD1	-	TGTGCCAGCAGCGGGGACAGGGGAACCAATGAGCAGTTCTTC	CASSGDRGTNEQFF
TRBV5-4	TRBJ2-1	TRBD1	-	TGTGCCAGCAGCCTCCGGACAGGACCCTACAATGAGCAGTTCTTC	CASSLRTGPYNEQFF
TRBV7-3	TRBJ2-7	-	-	TGTGCCAGCAGCCCCCTCGGGGGGACATACGAGCAGTACTTC	CASSPLGGTYEQYF
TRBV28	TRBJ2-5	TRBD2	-	TGTGCCAGCAGTACTAGCGGGGGGGCCGGGGTTTTGAGAGAGACCCAGTACTTC	CASSTSGGAGVLRETQYF
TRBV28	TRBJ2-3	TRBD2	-	TGTGCCACCACGCGGGGGGGGCCGTTGACAGATACGCAGTATTTT	CATTRGGPLTDTQYF
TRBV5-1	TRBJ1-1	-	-	TGCGCCAGCAGCCCCCTCGACCTCTCGGGGAACACTGAAGCTTTCTTT	CASSPLDLSGNTEAFF
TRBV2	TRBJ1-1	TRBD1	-	TGTGCCAGTTCGACAGGGGGCTTTACTGAAGCTTTCTTT	CASSTGGFTEAFF
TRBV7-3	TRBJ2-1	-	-	TGTGCCAGCAGCTTAAGTTCGGGGAAGTACAATGAGCAGTTCTTC	CASSLSSGKYNEQFF
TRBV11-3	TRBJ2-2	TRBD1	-	TGTGCCAGCAGCTTAAAGGGGGCGACGGCCGGGGAGCTGTTTTTT	CASSLKGATAGELFF
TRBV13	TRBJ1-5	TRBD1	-	TGTGCCAGCAGCTTTACAGGGGACAATCAGCCCCAGCATTTT	CASSFTGDNQPQHF
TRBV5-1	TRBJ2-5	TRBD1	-	TGCGCCAGCAGCTTGGGACAGGGCGGGCAAGAGACCCAGTACTTC	CASSLGQGGQETQYF
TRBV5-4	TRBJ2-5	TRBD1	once	TGTGCCAGCAGCTTGATAGGGACAGGGGGACAAGAGACCCAGTACTTC	CASSLIGTGGQETQYF
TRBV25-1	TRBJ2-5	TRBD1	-	TGTGCCAGCAGTGAATCCAGGACAGGGGACGAGACCCAGTACTTC	CASSESRTGDETQYF
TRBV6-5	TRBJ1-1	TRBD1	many	TGTGCCAGCAGTTTAAGGGACAGGAACACTGAAGCTTTCTTT	CASSLRDRNTEAFF
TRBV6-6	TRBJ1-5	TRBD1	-	TGTGCCAGCAGCCCTCGAGACAGGGACCAGCCCCAGCATTTT	CASSPRDRDQPQHF
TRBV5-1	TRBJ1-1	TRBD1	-	TGCGCCAGCAGCTTCGGACAGGGAATATTAAACACTGAAGCTTTCTTT	CASSFGQGILNTEAFF
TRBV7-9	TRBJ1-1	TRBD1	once	TGTGCCAGCAGCCCTCGGCCGGGACAGGGGCGAAACACTGAAGCTTTCTTT	CASSPRPGQGRNTEAFF
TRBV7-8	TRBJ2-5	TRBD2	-	TGTGCCAGCAGCCGAGGACTAGCGGGGAACCAAGAGACCCAGTACTTC	CASSRGLAGNQETQYF
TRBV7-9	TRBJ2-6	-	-	TGTGCCAGCAGCTCTACCCCATCTGGGGCCAACGTCCTGACTTTC	CASSSTPSGANVLTF